A single T cell receptor (beta chain) is shown here with its context. Its antigen remains unidentified. This sample's treatment: approximately 11-day PBMC culture with coronavirus spike peptide pools or control peptides (ViraFEST assay). The data originate from a study of vaccination and CD4 T cells after COVID-19. Study information: SARS-CoV-2 PCR on nasal swabs had been positive for the convalescent patients; roughly 10 were mild and one was severe. A CEFX pool, an HIV-1 Nef pool, or else no peptide went into the control cultures.

From germline, CDR1 is MNHNS and CDR2 SASEGT. The CDR3 loop spans 15 amino acids. Trimming cost V 1 base and J 8 bases, with 12 bases left between them. Cultured CD4+ T-cell DNA underwent Oncomine TCR Beta short-read sequencing. TCRdb re-called the PCR reads through MiXCR, storing one row per CDR3 protein. Altogether 9,000 to 15,000 distinct CDR3 sequences are present, over 50% being singletons, with the ten largest covering over 25%. The specimen was CD4+ T cells from blood, cultured in vitro. The sequence derives from a human donor who had recovered from COVID-19. The chain couples TRBV6-1 to TRBJ1-6; tentative D call: TRBD1 (5 bases). This chain's CDR3 is CASSEGGGKDSPLHF. DNA of the CDR3: TGTGCCAGCAGTGAAGGGGGGGGTAAGGATTCACCCCTCCACTTT.